The 27 T cell receptor beta chains given below trace back to one sample, sequenced in a study of cytomegalovirus exposure and HLA in healthy donors. The PCR employed 60 Vbeta primers together with 13 Jbeta primers. The protocol was immunoSEQ multiplex PCR, while the TCRdb copy is restricted to in-frame clones and leaves out a portion. The data show some 150,000 clones, with 70% to 85% seen just once and more than 1.5% held by the top ten. The sequencing sample was made of PBMCs. The receptors derive from a woman aged 40 to 50 in good health and CMV-seronegative.

The chain has TRBV19 and TRBJ1-1, with 8 bases fitting TRBD1. With V trimmed by 5 bases and J by 5 bases, 7 bases remained unmatched. This CDR3 spans 14 amino acids. Germline CDR1 reads LNHDA; CDR2 reads SQIVND (reference sequence). CDR3 bases: TGTGCCAGTAGTCCCGGGGACAGGCTGACTGAAGCTTTCTTT. Its translation: CASSPGDRLTEAFF. The full variable domain, with the rest looked up from reference TRBV19 and TRBJ1-1, is DGGITQSPKYLFRKEGQNVTLSCEQNLNHDAMYWYRQDPGQGLRLIYYSQIVNDFQKGDIAEGYSVSREKKESFPLTVTSAQKNPTAFYLCASSPGDRLTEAFFGQGTRLTVV.

This sequence joins TRBV5-6 and TRBJ2-7; 14 positions match TRBD2. The trim removed 4 bases at V and 3 bases at J, leaving 6 bases unmatched. This CDR3 region has 16 residues. Germline V CDR1 and CDR2: SGHDT, YYEEEE. CDR3 DNA sequence: TGTGCCAGCAGCCGAGGGGGACTAGCGGGAGACTACGAGCAGTACTTC. Translation gives CASSRGGLAGDYEQYF.

The rearrangement uses TRBV27 and TRBJ2-1, with TRBD2 matching over 11 bases. Germline loops: CDR1 MNHEY, CDR2 SMNVEV (reference sequence). The junction had 9 bases not matched to a gene; V was cut back by 2 bases and J by 6 bases. CDR3 size: 17 residues. The CDR3 protein is CASSLRLAGGPTNEQFF. The CDR3 region has the DNA TGTGCCAGCAGTTTAAGGTTAGCGGGAGGGCCAACCAATGAGCAGTTCTTC.

V and J are TRBV5-1 and TRBJ1-4; possibly TRBD1 for D (5 bases). The CDR3 is 15 residues long. Germline V lookup: CDR1 SGHRS, CDR2 YFSETQ. The V and J ends lost 3 bases and 0 bases respectively, with 9 bases between them. This CDR3 reads CASSYQTATNEKLFF. The CDR3 nucleotides read TGCGCCAGCAGCTATCAGACAGCAACTAATGAAAAACTGTTTTTT. The variable domain in full, completed from reference TRBV5-1 and TRBJ1-4, reads KAGVTQTPRYLIKTRGQQVTLSCSPISGHRSVSWYQQTPGQGLQFLFEYFSETQRNKGNFPGRFSGRQFSNSRSEMNVSTLELGDSALYLCASSYQTATNEKLFFGSGTQLSVL.

This sequence joins TRBV7-9 and TRBJ2-7; TRBD2 aligns across 7 bases. V trimming: 6 bases; J trimming: 5 bases; junction bases outside the gene matches: 13. This CDR3 region has 15 residues. In germline, CDR1 is SEHNR, CDR2 FQNEAQ (reference sequence). The CDR3 DNA reads as TGTGCCAGCAGTTTAATGGGGGGGGGAGCCGACGAGCAGTACTTC. It specifies CASSLMGGGADEQYF.

The chain couples TRBV28 to TRBJ2-7; TRBD2 might be the D (5 bases). This CDR3 region has 15 residues. The germline V and J ends were trimmed by 1 base and 5 bases, with 15 bases remaining between them. Germline V gives CDR1 MDHEN, CDR2 SYDVKM. This CDR3 reads CASSLFERMSHEQYF. The CDR3 DNA reads TGTGCCAGCAGTTTATTCGAGCGGATGAGCCACGAGCAGTACTTC.

In this sample, this clone turned up once. The J gene is TRBJ1-5, the V gene TRBV6-5, with D unclear. The germline V gene encodes CDR1 MNHEY and CDR2 SVGAGI. The germline V and J ends were trimmed by 2 bases and 4 bases, with 12 bases remaining between them. CDR3 size: 15 residues. The CDR3 reads CASSYRGSGNQPQHF. The CDR3 DNA reads as TGTGCCAGCAGTTACAGAGGCAGCGGAAATCAGCCCCAGCATTTT.

The chain recombines TRBV7-2 with TRBJ2-7; D is perhaps TRBD1 (5 bases). The CDR3 loop spans 15 amino acids. Trimming removed 2 bases at V and 6 bases at J, with 17 bases between. Germline CDR1 is SGHTA and CDR2 is FQGNSA. The CDR3 is CASSLLPWGPSEQYF. The CDR3 coding sequence is TGTGCCAGCAGCTTATTGCCCTGGGGCCCCAGCGAGCAGTACTTC.

The genes are TRBV19 and TRBJ1-5, with 7 bases that match TRBD1. Germline trimming cut 6 bases from V and 3 bases from J; bases unmatched to any gene: 5. CDR3 length: 14 residues. From germline, CDR1 is LNHDA and CDR2 SQIVND (reference sequence). CDR3 residues: CASRKQGYNQPQHF. DNA for the CDR3: TGTGCCAGTAGGAAACAGGGGTACAATCAGCCCCAGCATTTT.

Remarks on this clone: A junction end diverges from the germline sequence, so it may reflect a read error. The rearrangement uses TRBV4-1 and TRBJ2-5; 10 bases fit TRBD2. The length of the CDR3 is 13 residues. From germline, CDR1 is MGHRA and CDR2 YSYEKL. CDR3 sequence: CASSHGLAEPPDF. CDR3 DNA: TGCGCCAGCAGCCACGGACTAGCGGAACCCCCCGACTTC.

V is TRBV6-5 and J is TRBJ2-1; perhaps TRBD1 as D (6 bases). Trimming left V 4 bases short and J 6 bases short, with 13 bases between. The CDR3 runs 14 residues. CDR1 is MNHEY and CDR2 is SVGAGI in the germline V gene. In nucleotides, the CDR3 is TGTGCCAGCAGTTGGGGACACCGCTCCAATGAGCAGTTCTTC. Its protein is CASSWGHRSNEQFF.

The genes are TRBV5-1 and TRBJ2-1, with TRBD2 matching 7 bases. After removal of 3 bases from V and 2 bases from J, the junction contained 2 bases not matched to a gene. This CDR3 comprises 14 residues. Germline V lookup: CDR1 SGHRS, CDR2 YFSETQ. The CDR3 DNA reads as TGCGCCAGCAGCTCTAGCGGTCCCTACAATGAGCAGTTCTTC. Its protein product is CASSSSGPYNEQFF. Full variable domain (outside the CDR3, taken from reference TRBV5-1 and TRBJ2-1): KAGVTQTPRYLIKTRGQQVTLSCSPISGHRSVSWYQQTPGQGLQFLFEYFSETQRNKGNFPGRFSGRQFSNSRSEMNVSTLELGDSALYLCASSSSGPYNEQFFGPGTRLTVL.

The chain carries TRBV6-4 and TRBJ2-1; D uncertain. The length of the CDR3 is 15 residues. V shed 7 bases and J shed 2 bases, with 15 bases lying between them. The germline CDR1 and CDR2 sequences are MRHNA and SNTAGT. CDR3 nucleotides: TGTGCCAGCAAGGAGACTCCCTGGACCTACAATGAGCAGTTCTTC. The encoded protein is CASKETPWTYNEQFF.

V gene TRBV12-5 combines with J gene TRBJ2-2, with TRBD2 as a possible D gene (6 bases). Trimming removed 3 bases at V and 3 bases at J, with 11 bases between. There are 15 residues in the CDR3. Germline assignment: CDR1 LGHNT and CDR2 FRNRAP. The CDR3 is CASGFGAGHTGELFF. CDR3 DNA: TGTGCTAGTGGTTTTGGGGCGGGACACACCGGGGAGCTGTTTTTT.

V is TRBV10-2 and J is TRBJ1-4, with TRBD1 identical over 9 bases. The CDR3 runs 15 residues. V dropped 4 bases and J dropped 6; count of bases not matched to a gene: 6. In germline, CDR1 is WSHSY, CDR2 SAAADI. The CDR3 loop is CASSVQGAEDEKLFF. CDR3 sequence (DNA): TGCGCCAGCAGTGTACAGGGGGCGGAGGATGAAAAACTGTTTTTT.

The genes are TRBV18 and TRBJ2-7, with 9 bases that match TRBD1. CDR1 is KGHSH, CDR2 LQKENI, per germline. V shed 0 bases and J 6 bases; nucleotides not matched to a gene: 6. The CDR3 consists of 15 residues. The CDR3 reads CASSPPETGGREQYF. The CDR3 nucleotides are TGTGCCAGCTCACCACCGGAGACAGGGGGACGCGAGCAGTACTTC.

V is TRBV7-6 and J is TRBJ2-7; 7 nucleotides line up with TRBD1. Germline V gene lookup returns CDR1 SGHVS and CDR2 FNYEAQ. The CDR3 has 14 residues. The junction had 8 bases not matched to a gene; V was cut back by 5 bases and J by 4 bases. The CDR3 nucleotides are TGTGCCAGCAGCGGTCGACCGGGACAGTACGAGCAGTACTTC. Translating gives CASSGRPGQYEQYF.

The CDR3 loop is CASSLAASGTDTQYF. The CDR3 nucleotides read TGTGCCAGCAGCTTAGCGGCTAGCGGCACAGATACGCAGTATTTT. The rearrangement uses TRBV7-2 and TRBJ2-3; D might be TRBD2 (6 bases). The CDR3 runs 15 residues. Germline assignment: CDR1 SGHTA and CDR2 FQGNSA. Trimming stripped 0 bases from V and 1 base from J, with 8 bases between.

CDR3 in amino acids: CASSVGQSSYNEQFF. CDR3 sequence (DNA): TGTGCCAGCTCCGTGGGACAGAGCTCCTACAATGAGCAGTTCTTC. V gene TRBV18 combines with J gene TRBJ2-1, with 7 bases matching TRBD1. The V and J ends lost 6 bases and 0 bases, in that order; junction bases with no gene match: 5. Germline CDR1 reads KGHSH; CDR2 reads LQKENI. The CDR3 is 15 amino acids.

The chain has TRBV7-2 and TRBJ2-1; the D gene is possibly TRBD1 (7 bases). The CDR3 has 15 residues. Germline-derived CDR1 and CDR2 are SGHTA and FQGNSA. V dropped 5 bases and J dropped 8 bases, with 19 bases sitting between them. The CDR3 here is CASSRISQGRYEQFF. Written as DNA, the CDR3 is TGTGCCAGCAGCCGGATCTCACAGGGGAGGTATGAGCAGTTCTTC.

The J gene is TRBJ1-2, the V gene TRBV18, with D hard to call. The ends were cut back, 1 base at V and 3 bases at J, with 6 bases in the middle. The CDR3 is 13 residues long. Germline V CDR1 and CDR2: KGHSH, LQKENI. CDR3 loop: CASSPQLDYGYTF. The CDR3 coding sequence is TGTGCCAGCTCACCACAGCTAGACTATGGCTACACCTTC. Filled out from reference TRBV18 and TRBJ1-2, the complete variable domain reads NAGVMQNPRHLVRRRGQEARLRCSPMKGHSHVYWYRQLPEEGLKFMVYLQKENIIDESGMPKERFSAEFPKEGPSILRIQQVVRGDSAAYFCASSPQLDYGYTFGSGTRLTVV.

This clone was picked up one time. The gene calls are TRBV5-4 and TRBJ2-7; 7 bases fit TRBD1. Germline CDR1 and CDR2: SGHNT and YYREEE (reference sequence). Trimming took 0 bases from V and 6 from J; bases not matched to a gene: 9. The CDR3 contains 15 residues. The CDR3 DNA is TGTGCCAGCAGCTTGGCCGGGGCAGGGGGAGTCGAGCAGTACTTC. Translated, it gives CASSLAGAGGVEQYF. Supplemented by reference TRBV5-4 and TRBJ2-7, the full variable domain reads ETGVTQSPTHLIKTRGQQVTLRCSSQSGHNTVSWYQQALGQGPQFIFQYYREEENGRGNFPPRFSGLQFPNYSSELNVNALELDDSALYLCASSLAGAGGVEQYFGPGTRLTVT.

The rearrangement uses TRBV4-3 and TRBJ2-3, with D possibly being TRBD2 (5 bases). Trimming took 1 base from V and 5 from J, leaving 13 bases between them. This CDR3 is built from 15 residues. CDR1 LGHNA and CDR2 YSLEER come from the germline V gene. CDR3 in DNA: TGCGCCAGCAGCCAAGGGGCGGGCGGTATAGATACGCAGTATTTT. This translates into CASSQGAGGIDTQYF.

This chain connects TRBV18 to TRBJ2-7, with unresolved D. Trimming removed 0 bases from V and 7 bases from J, with 10 bases in between. Germline assignment: CDR1 KGHSH and CDR2 LQKENI. The CDR3 runs 13 residues. CDR3 bases: TGTGCCAGCTCACCACCCGTATCCTTGGAGCAGTACTTC. This encodes CASSPPVSLEQYF.

V is TRBV28 and J is TRBJ1-4, with 7 bases fitting TRBD1. Germline CDR1 reads MDHEN; CDR2 reads SYDVKM. The CDR3 loop spans 16 amino acids. V shed 2 bases and J 5 bases; nucleotides not matched to a gene: 8. CDR3 sequence reads: CASSLRPGQQNEKLFF. Written as DNA, the CDR3 is TGTGCCAGCAGTTTACGCCCGGGACAGCAGAATGAAAAACTGTTTTTT.

This clone was observed a single time. The rearrangement links TRBV9 to TRBJ1-3; D gene uncertain. CDR1 SGDLS and CDR2 YYNGEE come from the germline V gene. The CDR3 consists of 14 residues. V gave up 2 bases and J gave up 3 bases, with 9 bases separating them. This chain's CDR3 is CASSVESGGNTIYF. CDR3 nucleotides: TGTGCCAGCAGCGTTGAGTCGGGTGGAAACACCATATATTTT.

This sequence joins TRBV7-9 and TRBJ1-1, with no clear D. The CDR3 is 14 residues long. Germline CDR1 SEHNR, CDR2 FQNEAQ (reference sequence). The V gene lost 3 bases and the J gene lost 4 bases, with 12 bases spanning the gap. CDR3 residues: CASSLNTLSTEAFF. The CDR3 DNA sequence: TGTGCCAGCAGCTTGAATACGCTTAGCACTGAAGCTTTCTTT.